This T cell receptor beta chain was identified during a study of blood T cells in healthy people across ages. Study results and limitations: Nothing was known about donor CMV status, and this possibly confounded expanded clonotype changes. Fewer expanded clones and more diversity marked long-lived versus aged donors.

It was with a sample-barcoded 5' primer and a J-beta primer mix that a second PCR of roughly 6 to 12 cycles was run. Each TCR beta cDNA got a 12-nucleotide random molecular identifier. TCRdb reprocessed the 5' RACE reads with MiXCR, giving one entry per CDR3 protein. Altogether 1 million or so distinct CDR3 sequences are present, 25% being singletons, with the ten largest covering approximately 0.75%. A note on this clonotype: Its antigen is unknown.

Trimming cost V 3 bases and J 7 bases, with 18 bases left between them. CDR3 length: 15 residues. CDR1 and CDR2 from the germline V gene are SEHNR and FQNEAQ (reference sequence). These data also formed part of another study, on T cells of mothers and their children. That report adds: In this cohort, donors were three healthy Caucasian mothers plus their six children.

The receptor was derived from a girl aged 2-9 years in good health. The rearrangement links TRBV7-9 to TRBJ1-1; D possibly corresponds to TRBD1 (5 bases). The source material was blood. CDR3 sequence reads: CASSFVQGVLGEAFF. The CDR3 nucleotides are TGTGCCAGCAGCTTCGTCCAGGGTGTACTGGGTGAAGCTTTCTTT.